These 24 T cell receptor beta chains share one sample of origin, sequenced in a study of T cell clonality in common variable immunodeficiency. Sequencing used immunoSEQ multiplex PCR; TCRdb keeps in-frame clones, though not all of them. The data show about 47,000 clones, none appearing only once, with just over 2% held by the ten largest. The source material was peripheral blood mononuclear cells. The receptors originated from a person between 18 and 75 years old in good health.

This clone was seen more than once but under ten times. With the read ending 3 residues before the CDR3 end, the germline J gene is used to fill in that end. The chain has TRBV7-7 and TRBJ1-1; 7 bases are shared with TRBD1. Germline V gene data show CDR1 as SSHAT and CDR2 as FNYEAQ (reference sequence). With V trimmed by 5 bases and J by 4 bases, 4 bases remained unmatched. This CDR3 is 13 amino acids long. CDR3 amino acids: CASSRQGGTEAFF. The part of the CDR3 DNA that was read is TGTGCCAGCAGCAGACAGGGTGGCACTGAA.

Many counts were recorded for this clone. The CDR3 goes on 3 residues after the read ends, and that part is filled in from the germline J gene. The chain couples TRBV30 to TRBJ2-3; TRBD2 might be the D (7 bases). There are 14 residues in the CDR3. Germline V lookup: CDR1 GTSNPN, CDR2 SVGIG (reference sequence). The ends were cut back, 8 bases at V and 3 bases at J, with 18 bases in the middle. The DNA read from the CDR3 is TGTGCCAGTAGGTGGGGGGGCAGGACAGATACG. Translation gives CASRWGGRTDT. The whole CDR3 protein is CASRWGGRTDTQYF.

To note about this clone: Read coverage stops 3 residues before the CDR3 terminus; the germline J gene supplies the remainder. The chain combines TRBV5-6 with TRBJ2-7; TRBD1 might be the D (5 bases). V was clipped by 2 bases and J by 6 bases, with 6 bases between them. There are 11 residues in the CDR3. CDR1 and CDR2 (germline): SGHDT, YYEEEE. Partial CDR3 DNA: TGTGCCAGCAGCTTTCAGGGCGAG. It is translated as CASSFQGE. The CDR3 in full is CASSFQGEQYF. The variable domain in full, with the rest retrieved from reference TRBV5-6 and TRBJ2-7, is DAGVTQSPTHLIKTRGQQVTLRCSPKSGHDTVSWYQQALGQGPQFIFQYYEEEERQRGNFPDRFSGHQFPNYSSELNVNALLLGDSALYLCASSFQGEQYFGPGTRLTVT.

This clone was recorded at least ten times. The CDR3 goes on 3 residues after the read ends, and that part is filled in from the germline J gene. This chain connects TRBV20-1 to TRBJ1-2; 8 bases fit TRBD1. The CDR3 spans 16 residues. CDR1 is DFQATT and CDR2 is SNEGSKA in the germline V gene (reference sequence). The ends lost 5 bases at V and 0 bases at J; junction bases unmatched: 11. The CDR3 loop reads CSAGNLSTGANYGYTF. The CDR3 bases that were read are TGCAGTGCTGGAAATTTGTCGACAGGGGCTAACTATGGC.

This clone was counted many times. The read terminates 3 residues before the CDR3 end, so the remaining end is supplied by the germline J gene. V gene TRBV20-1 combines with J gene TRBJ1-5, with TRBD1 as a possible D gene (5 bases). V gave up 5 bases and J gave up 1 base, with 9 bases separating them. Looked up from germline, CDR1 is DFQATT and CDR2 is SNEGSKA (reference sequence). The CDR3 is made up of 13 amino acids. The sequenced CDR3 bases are TGCAGTGCTCTTACAGGCAGCAATCAGCCC. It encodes CSALTGSNQP. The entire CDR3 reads CSALTGSNQPQHF.

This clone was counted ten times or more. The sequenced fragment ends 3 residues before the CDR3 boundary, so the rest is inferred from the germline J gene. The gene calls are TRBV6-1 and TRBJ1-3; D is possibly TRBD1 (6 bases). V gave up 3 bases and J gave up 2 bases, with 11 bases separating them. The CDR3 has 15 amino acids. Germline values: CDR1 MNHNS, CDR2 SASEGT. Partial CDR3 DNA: TGTGCCAGCAGTGATGTACAGGGAGCTGGAAACACC. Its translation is CASSDVQGAGNT. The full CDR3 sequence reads CASSDVQGAGNTIYF.

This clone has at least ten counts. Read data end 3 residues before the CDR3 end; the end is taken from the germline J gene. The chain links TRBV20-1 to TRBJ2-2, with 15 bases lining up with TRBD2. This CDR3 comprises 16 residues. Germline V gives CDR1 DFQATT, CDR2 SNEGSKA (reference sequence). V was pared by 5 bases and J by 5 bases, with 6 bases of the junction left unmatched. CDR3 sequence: CSAAGLAGGWTGELFF. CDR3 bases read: TGCAGTGCTGCCGGACTAGCGGGAGGGTGGACCGGGGAG.

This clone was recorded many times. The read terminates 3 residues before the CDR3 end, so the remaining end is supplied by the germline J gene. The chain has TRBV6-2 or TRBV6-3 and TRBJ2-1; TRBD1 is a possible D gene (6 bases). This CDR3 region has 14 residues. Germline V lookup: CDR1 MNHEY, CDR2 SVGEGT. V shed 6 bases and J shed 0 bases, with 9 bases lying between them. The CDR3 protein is CASRQGGSYNEQFF. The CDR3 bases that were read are TGTGCCAGCAGACAGGGTGGCTCCTACAATGAG.

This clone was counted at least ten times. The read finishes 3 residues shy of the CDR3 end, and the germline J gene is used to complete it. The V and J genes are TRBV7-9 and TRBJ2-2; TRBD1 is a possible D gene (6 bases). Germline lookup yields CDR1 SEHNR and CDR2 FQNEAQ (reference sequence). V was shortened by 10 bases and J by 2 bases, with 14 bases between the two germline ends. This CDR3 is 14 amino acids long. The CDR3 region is CANSNRANTGELFF. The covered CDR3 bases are TGTGCCAACTCAAACAGGGCCAACACCGGGGAG.

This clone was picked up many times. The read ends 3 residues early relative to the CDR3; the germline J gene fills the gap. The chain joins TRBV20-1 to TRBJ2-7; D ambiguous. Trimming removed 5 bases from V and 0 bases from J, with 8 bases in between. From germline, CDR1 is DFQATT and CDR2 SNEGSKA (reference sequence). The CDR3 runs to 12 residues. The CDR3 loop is CSASVGSYEQYF. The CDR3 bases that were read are TGCAGTGCTTCCGTCGGCTCCTACGAG.

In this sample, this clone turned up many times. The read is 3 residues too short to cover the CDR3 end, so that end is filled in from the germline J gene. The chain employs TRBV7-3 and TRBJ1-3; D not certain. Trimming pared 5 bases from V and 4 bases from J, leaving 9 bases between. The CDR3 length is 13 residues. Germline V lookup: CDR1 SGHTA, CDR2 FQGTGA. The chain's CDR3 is CASSPTIGNTIYF. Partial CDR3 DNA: TGTGCCAGCAGCCCGACAATCGGAAACACC. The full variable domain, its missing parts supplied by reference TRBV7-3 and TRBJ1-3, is GAGVSQTPSNKVTEKGKYVELRCDPISGHTALYWYRQSLGQGPEFLIYFQGTGAADDSGLPNDRFFAVRPEGSVSTLKIQRTERGDSAVYLCASSPTIGNTIYFGEGSWLTVV.

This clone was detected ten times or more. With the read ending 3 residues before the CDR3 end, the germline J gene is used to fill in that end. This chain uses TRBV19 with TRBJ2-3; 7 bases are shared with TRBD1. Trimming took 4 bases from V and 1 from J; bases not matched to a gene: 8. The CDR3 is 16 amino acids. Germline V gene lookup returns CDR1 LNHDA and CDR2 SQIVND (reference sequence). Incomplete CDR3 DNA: TGTGCCAGTAGTAAGGGGCGGACAGGAGGCACAGATACG. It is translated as CASSKGRTGGTDT. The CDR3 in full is CASSKGRTGGTDTQYF.

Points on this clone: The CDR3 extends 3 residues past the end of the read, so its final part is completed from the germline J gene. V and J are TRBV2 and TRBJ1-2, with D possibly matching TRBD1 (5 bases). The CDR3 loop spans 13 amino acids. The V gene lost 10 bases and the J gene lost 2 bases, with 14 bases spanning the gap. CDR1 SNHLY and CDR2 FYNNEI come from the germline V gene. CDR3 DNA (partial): TGTGCCAATAACTTTGGGGCCAACTATGGC. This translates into CANNFGANYG. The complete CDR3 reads CANNFGANYGYTF.

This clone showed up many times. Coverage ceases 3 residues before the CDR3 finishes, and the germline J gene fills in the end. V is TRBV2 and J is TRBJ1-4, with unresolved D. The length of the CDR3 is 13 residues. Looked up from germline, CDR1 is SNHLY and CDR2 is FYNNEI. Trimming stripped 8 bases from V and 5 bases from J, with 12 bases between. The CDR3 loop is CASVQEQNEKLFF. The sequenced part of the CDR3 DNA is TGTGCCAGCGTCCAGGAGCAGAATGAAAAA.

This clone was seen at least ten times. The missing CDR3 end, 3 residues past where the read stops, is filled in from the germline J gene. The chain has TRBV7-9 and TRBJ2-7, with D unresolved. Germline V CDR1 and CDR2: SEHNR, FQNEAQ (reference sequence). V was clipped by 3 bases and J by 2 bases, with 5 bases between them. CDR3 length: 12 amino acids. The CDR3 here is CASSFSPYEQYF. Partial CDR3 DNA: TGTGCCAGCAGCTTTAGTCCCTACGAG. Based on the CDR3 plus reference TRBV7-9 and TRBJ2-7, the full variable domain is DTGVSQNPRHKITKRGQNVTFRCDPISEHNRLYWYRQTLGQGPEFLTYFQNEAQLEKSRLLSDRFSAERPKGSFSTLEIQRTEQGDSAMYLCASSFSPYEQYFGPGTRLTVT.

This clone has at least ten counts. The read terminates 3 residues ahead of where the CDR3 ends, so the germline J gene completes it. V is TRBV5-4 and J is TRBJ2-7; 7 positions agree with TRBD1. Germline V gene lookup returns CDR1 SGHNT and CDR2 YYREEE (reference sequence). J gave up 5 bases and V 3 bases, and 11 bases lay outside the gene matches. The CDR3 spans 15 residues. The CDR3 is CASSYDRAQGHEQYF. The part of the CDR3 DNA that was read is TGTGCCAGCAGCTACGACAGGGCCCAGGGCCACGAG.

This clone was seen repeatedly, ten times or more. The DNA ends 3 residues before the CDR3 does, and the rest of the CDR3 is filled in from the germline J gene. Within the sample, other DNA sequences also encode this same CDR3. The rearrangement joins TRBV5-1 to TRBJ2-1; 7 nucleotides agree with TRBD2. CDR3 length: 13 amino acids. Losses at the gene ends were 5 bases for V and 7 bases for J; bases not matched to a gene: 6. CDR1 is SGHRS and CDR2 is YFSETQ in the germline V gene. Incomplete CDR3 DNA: TGCGCCAGCAGTTTAGGGACTACGAATGAG. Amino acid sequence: CASSLGTTNE. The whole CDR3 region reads CASSLGTTNEQFF.

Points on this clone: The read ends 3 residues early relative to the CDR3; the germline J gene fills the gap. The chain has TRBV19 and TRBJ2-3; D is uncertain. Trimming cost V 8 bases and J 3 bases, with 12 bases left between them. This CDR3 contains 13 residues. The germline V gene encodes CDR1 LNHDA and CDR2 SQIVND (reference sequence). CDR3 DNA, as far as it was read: TGTGCCAGTCGCTCCCAGGTAACAGATACG. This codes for CASRSQVTDT. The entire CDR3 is CASRSQVTDTQYF.

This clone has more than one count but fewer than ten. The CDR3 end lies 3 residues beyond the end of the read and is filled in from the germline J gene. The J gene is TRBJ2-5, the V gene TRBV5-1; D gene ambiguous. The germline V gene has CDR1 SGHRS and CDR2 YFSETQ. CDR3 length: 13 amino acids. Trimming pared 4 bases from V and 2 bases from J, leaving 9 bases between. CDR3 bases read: TGCGCCAGCAGCCGGTCCATTCAAGAGACC. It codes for CASSRSIQET. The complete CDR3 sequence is CASSRSIQETQYF.

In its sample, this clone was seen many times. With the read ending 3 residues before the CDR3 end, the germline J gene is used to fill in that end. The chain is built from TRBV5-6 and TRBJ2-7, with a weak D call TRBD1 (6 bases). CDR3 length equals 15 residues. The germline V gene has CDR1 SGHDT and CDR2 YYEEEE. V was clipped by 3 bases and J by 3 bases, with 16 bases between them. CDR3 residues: CASSWFGGSHYEQYF. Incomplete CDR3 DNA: TGTGCCAGCAGCTGGTTTGGGGGCTCCCACTACGAG.

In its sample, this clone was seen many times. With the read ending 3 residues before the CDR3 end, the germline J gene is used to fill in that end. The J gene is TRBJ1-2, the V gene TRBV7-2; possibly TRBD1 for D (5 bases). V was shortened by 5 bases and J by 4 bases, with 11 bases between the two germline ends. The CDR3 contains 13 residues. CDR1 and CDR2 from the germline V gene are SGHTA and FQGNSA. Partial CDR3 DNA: TGTGCCAGCAGCCGGCAGGGTTTCTATGGC. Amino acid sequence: CASSRQGFYG. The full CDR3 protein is CASSRQGFYGYTF.

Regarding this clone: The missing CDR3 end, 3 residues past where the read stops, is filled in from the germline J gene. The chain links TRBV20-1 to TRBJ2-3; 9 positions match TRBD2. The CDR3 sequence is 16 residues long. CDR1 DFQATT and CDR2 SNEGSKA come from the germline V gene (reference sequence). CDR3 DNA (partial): TGCAGTGCTAGAGATTTGGCGGGGGGGCAGTTGGAGACG. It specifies CSARDLAGGQLET. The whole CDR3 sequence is CSARDLAGGQLETQYF.

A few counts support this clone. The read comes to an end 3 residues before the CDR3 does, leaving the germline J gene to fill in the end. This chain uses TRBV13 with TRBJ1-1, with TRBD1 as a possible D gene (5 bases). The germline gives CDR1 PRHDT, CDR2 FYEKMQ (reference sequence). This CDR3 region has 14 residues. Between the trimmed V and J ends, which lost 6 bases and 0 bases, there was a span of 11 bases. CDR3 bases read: TGTGCCAGCAGTCCCCAGGGTATGAACACTGAA. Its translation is CASSPQGMNTE. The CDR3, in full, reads CASSPQGMNTEAFF.

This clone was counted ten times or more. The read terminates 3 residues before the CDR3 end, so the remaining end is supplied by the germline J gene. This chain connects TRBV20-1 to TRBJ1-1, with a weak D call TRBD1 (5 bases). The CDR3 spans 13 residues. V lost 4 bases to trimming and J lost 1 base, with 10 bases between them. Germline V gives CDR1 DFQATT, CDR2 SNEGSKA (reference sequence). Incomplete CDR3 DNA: TGCAGTGCTATTGGGGCTTCGAACACTGAA. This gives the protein CSAIGASNTE. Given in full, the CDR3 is CSAIGASNTEAFF.